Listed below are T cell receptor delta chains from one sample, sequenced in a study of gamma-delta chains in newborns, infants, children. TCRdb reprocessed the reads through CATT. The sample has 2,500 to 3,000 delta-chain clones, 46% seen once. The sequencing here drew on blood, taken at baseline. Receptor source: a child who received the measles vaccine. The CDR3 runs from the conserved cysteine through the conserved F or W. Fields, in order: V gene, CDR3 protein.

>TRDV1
CALGARYWGSSDDKLIF
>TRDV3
CAFSDLLRLRGIDKLIF
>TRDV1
CALGELGNPPITDKLIF
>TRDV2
CACDYLLGTYTDKLIF
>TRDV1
CALGEFVYWGIMYTDKLIF
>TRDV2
CACDTLPGDTPGSWDTRQMFF
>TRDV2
CACDTIGIHTDKLIF
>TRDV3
CALNYGLKQGTRSKLIF
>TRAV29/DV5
CAASPTGGKLIF
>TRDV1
CALGELTSYWGIRDEYTDKLIF
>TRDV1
CALGELGPWGETYTDKLIF
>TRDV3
CAFPRFYTDKLIF
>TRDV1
CALGEEAFLPLGVPTAQLFF
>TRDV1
CALGEKAFRHLGWALIF
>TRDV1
CALVKLVSLSPTSRTGGPYTDKLIF
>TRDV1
CALGLAFKLIF
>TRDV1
CALGARKLVGGSPLLGDTLYTDKLIF
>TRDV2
CACDTLGTEGDTRQMFF
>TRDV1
CALGEIKLPRPGLLVRTDKLIF
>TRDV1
CALGEPDFPSVAGRTDKLIF
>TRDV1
CALENYGGYVRGKLIF
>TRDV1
CALGEELPGIRADKLIF
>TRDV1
CALEILGDYTDKLIF
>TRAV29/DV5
CAARDNGDTDKLIF
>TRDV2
CACDTLGSTDKLIF
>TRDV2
CACDPTGSSWDTRQMFF
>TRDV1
CALGELVLPYLTAWGLTDKLIF
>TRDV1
CALGIQLPSIGGYTDKLIF
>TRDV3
CASSYEVLGDTSDKLIF
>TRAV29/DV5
CAPNVRYAADKLIF
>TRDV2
CACDLLGDTRITDKLIF
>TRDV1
CALGEVTSYVLLGALSQADKLIF
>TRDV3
CAFRCGNWVYHTDKLIF